A single sample is the source of the 10 T cell receptor beta chains below, sequenced in a study of cytomegalovirus exposure and HLA in healthy donors. PCR was performed using 60 Vbeta and 13 Jbeta primers. The method was immunoSEQ multiplex PCR; TCRdb's version includes in-frame clones alone and lacks a portion of them. This sample carries around 150,000 clones, with about 1.2% going to the ten biggest clones. Sequenced input: PBMCs. The receptors stem from an older woman in good health and CMV-seronegative.

The chain combines TRBV7-9 with TRBJ2-1; 10 bases are shared with TRBD1. The V segment lost 5 bases and the J segment 1 base; nucleotides outside the gene matches: 5. The CDR3 runs 16 residues. Per germline, CDR1 SEHNR and CDR2 FQNEAQ (reference sequence). The CDR3 reads CASSPTGGESYNEQFF. The DNA for the CDR3 is TGTGCCAGCAGCCCGACAGGGGGCGAATCCTACAATGAGCAGTTCTTC. The variable domain in full, with the rest retrieved from reference TRBV7-9 and TRBJ2-1, is DTGVSQNPRHKITKRGQNVTFRCDPISEHNRLYWYRQTLGQGPEFLTYFQNEAQLEKSRLLSDRFSAERPKGSFSTLEIQRTEQGDSAMYLCASSPTGGESYNEQFFGPGTRLTVL.

The rearrangement links TRBV7-9 to TRBJ2-5; no definite D call. The germline V gene has CDR1 SEHNR and CDR2 FQNEAQ (reference sequence). Between the trimmed V and J ends, which lost 3 bases and 5 bases, there was a span of 13 bases. The CDR3 contains 14 residues. The DNA of the CDR3 is TGTGCCAGCAGCTTGTGGGCGAGTGGGGAGACCCAGTACTTC. It codes for CASSLWASGETQYF.

This rearrangement joins TRBV9 to TRBJ2-5, with no clear D. The V end was cut by 0 bases, the J end by 1 base, with 7 bases between. Germline loops: CDR1 SGDLS, CDR2 YYNGEE. CDR3 size: 14 residues. The CDR3 is CASSVGQPQETQYF. The CDR3, as DNA: TGTGCCAGCAGCGTAGGACAACCCCAAGAGACCCAGTACTTC.

This chain joins TRBV6-5 and TRBJ2-1, with 8 bases identical to TRBD1. V shed 6 bases and J 3 bases; nucleotides not matched to a gene: 4. Per the germline V gene, CDR1 is MNHEY and CDR2 is SVGAGI. The CDR3 is 14 residues long. CDR3 coding DNA: TGTGCCAGCAGACGGACAGGGAACTACAATGAGCAGTTCTTC. This encodes CASRRTGNYNEQFF.

The V call is TRBV25-1, the J call TRBJ1-1; D not resolved. V lost 4 bases and J 1 base, leaving 7 bases between the germline ends. The CDR3 covers 13 residues. CDR1 MGHDK and CDR2 SYGVNS come from the germline V gene. The CDR3 sequence: CASSGRWNTEAFF. Written as DNA, the CDR3 is TGTGCCAGCAGTGGCAGGTGGAACACTGAAGCTTTCTTT.

CDR3 bases: TGCGCCAGCAGCTTGAGCGATAATTCACCCCTCCACTTT. This gives the protein CASSLSDNSPLHF. The rearrangement joins TRBV5-1 to TRBJ1-6; no clear D. CDR1 SGHRS and CDR2 YFSETQ come from the germline V gene. Trimming took off 1 base at V and 5 bases at J, with 4 bases between the two ends. This CDR3 has 13 residues.

This chain connects TRBV27 to TRBJ1-2; D gene unclear. CDR3 length equals 13 residues. CDR1 is MNHEY, CDR2 SMNVEV, per germline (reference sequence). V was trimmed by 7 bases and J by 6 bases, leaving 15 bases between them. CDR3 sequence (DNA): TGTGCCAGCACCCGAGCGGGGTGGGATGGCTACACCTTC. Its protein product is CASTRAGWDGYTF.

J is TRBJ2-1 and V is TRBV19; 7 positions match TRBD1. The junction had 7 bases not matched to a gene; V was cut back by 3 bases and J by 8 bases. This CDR3 is built from 14 residues. From germline, CDR1 is LNHDA and CDR2 SQIVND (reference sequence). The CDR3: CASSIFQGVHEQFF. The CDR3 bases are TGTGCCAGTAGTATCTTCCAGGGGGTCCATGAGCAGTTCTTC.

This chain uses TRBV19 with TRBJ1-1; D perhaps matches TRBD1 (6 bases). Trimming removed 9 bases at V and 8 bases at J, with 13 bases between. The V gene's germline CDR1 is LNHDA and CDR2 SQIVND (reference sequence). This CDR3 has 11 residues. The CDR3 protein is CASLRGAEAFF. CDR3 coding DNA: TGTGCCAGCCTCCGGGGGGCCGAAGCTTTCTTT.

The chain employs TRBV27 and TRBJ1-1; 9 nucleotides line up with TRBD1. The CDR3 spans 13 residues. The germline CDR1 and CDR2 sequences are MNHEY and SMNVEV (reference sequence). J gave up 5 bases and V 6 bases, and 4 bases lay outside the gene matches. The DNA for the CDR3 is TGTGCCAGCAGCAACGACAGGGGGACTGAAGCTTTCTTT. This sequence encodes CASSNDRGTEAFF.